This T cell receptor beta chain was obtained from a study of graft-versus-host responses after intestinal transplantation. Overall study: In this cohort, recipients had multivisceral, liver-intestinal, or isolated intestinal transplants. Anti-thymocyte globulin induction, then tacrolimus and steroids for two to four years, went to all recipients. Whole-study results and caveats: GvH clone levels peaked in circulation, and this peak was associated with early post-transplant HvG declines. GvH clones turned up in recipient marrow; some had shown up first in ileum or blood.

Germline lookup yields CDR1 SGDLS and CDR2 YYNGEE. Trimming pared 0 bases from V and 2 bases from J, leaving 11 bases between. This CDR3 has 15 residues. On this clone: The antigen remains unidentified.

Generated by immunoSEQ multiplex PCR, the TCRdb table keeps only in-frame clones and is missing some. The sample contains just under 65,000 clones, 90% of which appear only once. The V call is TRBV9, the J call TRBJ2-5; D perhaps matches TRBD2 (5 bases). The TCR comes from a human donor who was the organ donor for an intestinal transplant. The sequencing here drew on unstimulated CD8+ T cells sorted from spleen or lymph node cells, taken before transplant. CDR3 in DNA: TGTGCCAGCAGCGTAGATTGGACTTTACAAGAGACCCAGTACTTC. It encodes CASSVDWTLQETQYF.